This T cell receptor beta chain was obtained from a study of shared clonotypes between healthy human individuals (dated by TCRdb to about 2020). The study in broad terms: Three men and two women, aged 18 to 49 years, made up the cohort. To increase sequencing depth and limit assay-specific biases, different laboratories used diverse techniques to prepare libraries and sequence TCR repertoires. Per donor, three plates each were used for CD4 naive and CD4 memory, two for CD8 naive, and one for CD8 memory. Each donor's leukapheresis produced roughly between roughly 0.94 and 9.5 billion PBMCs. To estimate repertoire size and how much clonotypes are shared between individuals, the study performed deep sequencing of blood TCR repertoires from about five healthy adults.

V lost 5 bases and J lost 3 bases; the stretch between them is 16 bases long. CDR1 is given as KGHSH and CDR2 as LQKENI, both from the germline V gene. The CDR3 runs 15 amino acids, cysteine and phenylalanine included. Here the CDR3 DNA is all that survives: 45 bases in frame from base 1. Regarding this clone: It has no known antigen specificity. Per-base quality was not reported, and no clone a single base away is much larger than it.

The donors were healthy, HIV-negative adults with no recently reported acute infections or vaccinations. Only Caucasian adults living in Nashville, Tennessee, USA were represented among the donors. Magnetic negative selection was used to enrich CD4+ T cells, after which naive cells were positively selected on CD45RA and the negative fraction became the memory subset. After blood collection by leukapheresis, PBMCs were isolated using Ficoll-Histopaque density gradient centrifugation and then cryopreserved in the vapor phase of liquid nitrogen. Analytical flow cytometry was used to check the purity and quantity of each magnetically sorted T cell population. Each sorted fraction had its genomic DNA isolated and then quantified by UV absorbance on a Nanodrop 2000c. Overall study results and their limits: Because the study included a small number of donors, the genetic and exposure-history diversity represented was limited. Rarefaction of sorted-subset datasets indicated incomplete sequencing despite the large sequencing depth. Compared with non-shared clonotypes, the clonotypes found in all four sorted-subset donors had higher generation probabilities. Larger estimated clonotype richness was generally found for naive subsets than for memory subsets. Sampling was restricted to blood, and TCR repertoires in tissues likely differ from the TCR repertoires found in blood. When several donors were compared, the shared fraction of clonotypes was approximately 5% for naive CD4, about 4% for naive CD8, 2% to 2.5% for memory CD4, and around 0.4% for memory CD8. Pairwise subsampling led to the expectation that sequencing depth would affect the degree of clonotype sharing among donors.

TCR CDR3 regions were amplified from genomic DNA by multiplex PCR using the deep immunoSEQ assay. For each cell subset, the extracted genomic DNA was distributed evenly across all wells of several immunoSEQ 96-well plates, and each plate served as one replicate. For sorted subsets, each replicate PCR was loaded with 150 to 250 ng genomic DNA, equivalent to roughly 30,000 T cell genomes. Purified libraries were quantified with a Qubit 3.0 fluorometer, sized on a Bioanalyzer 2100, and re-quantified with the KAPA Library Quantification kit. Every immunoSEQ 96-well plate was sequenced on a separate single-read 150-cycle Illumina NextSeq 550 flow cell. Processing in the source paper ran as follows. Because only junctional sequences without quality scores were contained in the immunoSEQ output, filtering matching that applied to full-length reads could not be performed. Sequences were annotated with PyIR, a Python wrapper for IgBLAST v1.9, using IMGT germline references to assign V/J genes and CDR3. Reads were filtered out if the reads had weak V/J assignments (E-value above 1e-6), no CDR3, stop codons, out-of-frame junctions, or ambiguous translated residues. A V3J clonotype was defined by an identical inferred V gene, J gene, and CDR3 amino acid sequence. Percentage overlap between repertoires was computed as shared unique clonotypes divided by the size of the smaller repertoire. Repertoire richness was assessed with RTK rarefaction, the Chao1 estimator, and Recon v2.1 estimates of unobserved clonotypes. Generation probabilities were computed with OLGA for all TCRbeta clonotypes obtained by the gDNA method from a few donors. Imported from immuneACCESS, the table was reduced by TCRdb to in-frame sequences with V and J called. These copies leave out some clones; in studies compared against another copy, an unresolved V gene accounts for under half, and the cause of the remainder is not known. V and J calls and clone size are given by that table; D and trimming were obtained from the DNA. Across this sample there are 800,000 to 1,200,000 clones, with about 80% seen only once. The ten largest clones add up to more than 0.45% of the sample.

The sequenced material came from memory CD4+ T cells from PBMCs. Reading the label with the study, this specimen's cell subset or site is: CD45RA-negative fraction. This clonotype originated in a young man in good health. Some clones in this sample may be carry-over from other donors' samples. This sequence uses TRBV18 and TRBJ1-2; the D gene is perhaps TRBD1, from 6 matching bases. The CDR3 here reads CASSSGQLSHYGYTF. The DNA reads TGTGCCAGCTCATCAGGACAGCTCTCCCACTATGGCTACACCTTC.